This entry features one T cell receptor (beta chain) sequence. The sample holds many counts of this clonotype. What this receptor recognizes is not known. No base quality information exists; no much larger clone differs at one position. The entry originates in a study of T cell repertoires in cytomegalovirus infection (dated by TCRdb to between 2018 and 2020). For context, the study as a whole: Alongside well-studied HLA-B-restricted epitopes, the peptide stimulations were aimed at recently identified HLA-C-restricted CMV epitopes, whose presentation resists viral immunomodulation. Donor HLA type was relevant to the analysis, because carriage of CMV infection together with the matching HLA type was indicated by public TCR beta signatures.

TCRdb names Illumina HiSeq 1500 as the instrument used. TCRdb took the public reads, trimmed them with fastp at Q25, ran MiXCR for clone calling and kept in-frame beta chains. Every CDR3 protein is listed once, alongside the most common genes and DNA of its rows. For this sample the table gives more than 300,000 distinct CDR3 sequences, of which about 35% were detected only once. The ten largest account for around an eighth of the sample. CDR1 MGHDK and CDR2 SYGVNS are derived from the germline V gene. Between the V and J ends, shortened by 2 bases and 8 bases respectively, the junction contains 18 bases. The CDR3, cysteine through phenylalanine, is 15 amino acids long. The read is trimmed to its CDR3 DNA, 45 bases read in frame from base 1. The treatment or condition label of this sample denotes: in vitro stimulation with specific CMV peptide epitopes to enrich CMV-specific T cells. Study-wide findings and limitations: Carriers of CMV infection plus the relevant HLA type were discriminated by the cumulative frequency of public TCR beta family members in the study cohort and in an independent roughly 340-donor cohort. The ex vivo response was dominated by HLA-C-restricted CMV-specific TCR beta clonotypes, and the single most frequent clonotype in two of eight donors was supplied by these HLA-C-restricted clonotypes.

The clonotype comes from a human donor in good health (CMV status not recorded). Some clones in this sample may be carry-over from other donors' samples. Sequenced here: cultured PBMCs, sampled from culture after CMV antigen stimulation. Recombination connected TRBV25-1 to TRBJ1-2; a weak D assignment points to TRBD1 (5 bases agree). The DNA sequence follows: TGTGCCAGCAGTGAACCCTCCGCCGGGGGGTTAGGCTACACCTTC. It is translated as CASSEPSAGGLGYTF.